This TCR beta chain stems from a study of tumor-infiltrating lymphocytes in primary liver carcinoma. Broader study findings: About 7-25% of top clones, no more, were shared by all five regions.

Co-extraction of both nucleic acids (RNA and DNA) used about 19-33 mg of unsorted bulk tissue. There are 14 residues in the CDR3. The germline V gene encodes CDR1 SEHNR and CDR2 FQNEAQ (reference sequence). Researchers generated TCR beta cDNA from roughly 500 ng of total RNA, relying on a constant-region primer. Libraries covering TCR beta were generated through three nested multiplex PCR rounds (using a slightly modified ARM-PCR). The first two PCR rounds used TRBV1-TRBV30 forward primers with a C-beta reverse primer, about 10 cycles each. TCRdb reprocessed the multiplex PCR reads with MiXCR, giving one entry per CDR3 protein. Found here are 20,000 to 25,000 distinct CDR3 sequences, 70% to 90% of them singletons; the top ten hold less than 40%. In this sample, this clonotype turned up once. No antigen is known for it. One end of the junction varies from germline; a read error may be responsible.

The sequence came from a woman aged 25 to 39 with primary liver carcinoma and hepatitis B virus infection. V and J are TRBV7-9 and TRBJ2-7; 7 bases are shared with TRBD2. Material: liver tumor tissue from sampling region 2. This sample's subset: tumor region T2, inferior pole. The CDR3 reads CTSSSGGLSYEQYF. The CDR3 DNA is TGTACCAGTAGCTCGGGAGGCCTCTCATACGAGCAGTACTTC.